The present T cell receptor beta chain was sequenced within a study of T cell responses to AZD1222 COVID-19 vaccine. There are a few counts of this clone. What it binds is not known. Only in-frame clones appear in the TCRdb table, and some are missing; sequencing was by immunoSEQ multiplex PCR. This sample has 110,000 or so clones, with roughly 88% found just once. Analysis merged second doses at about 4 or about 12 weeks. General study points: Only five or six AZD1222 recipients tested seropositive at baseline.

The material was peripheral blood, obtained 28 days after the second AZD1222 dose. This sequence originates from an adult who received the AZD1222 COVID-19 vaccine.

As DNA, the CDR3 is TGTGCCAGCTTGGGCGTCAGCGGGAGCTCCTACAATGAGCAGTTCTTC. Its protein product is CASLGVSGSSYNEQFF. The chain carries TRBV6-6 and TRBJ2-1; TRBD2 matches at 8 bases. The CDR3 has 16 residues. V was pared by 8 bases and J by 0 bases, with 9 bases of the junction left unmatched. The germline V gene encodes CDR1 MNHNY and CDR2 SVGAGI (reference sequence).